The sequence of this T cell receptor beta chain was determined in a study of cytomegalovirus exposure and HLA in healthy donors (dated 2017 in TCRdb). A note on the overall study: In an earlier analysis of roughly 500 of the donors, less than 350 Gb of sequence data and some 120 million unique TCR beta sequences from 150 million to 200 million T cells were reported. Roughly 300 gigabases of sequencing data and approximately 93 million unique TCR sequences were included in an early release covering over 600 HLA-typed donors. Among the 398 genotyped donors, more than 70% belonged to the genetic ancestry cluster associated with self-reported Caucasian donors. The study aimed to test whether signatures of past pathogen exposure could be identified by cataloging public T cell receptors. Using immunosequencing, the study profiled T cell repertoires from about 650 subjects and related those repertoires to cytomegalovirus serostatus. A separate validation cohort of roughly 120 different subjects was used in addition to the approximately 640-subject first cohort. The study combined high-throughput TCR immunosequencing, statistical association of individual TCRs with disease status, and machine learning to predict cytomegalovirus infection status. A later analysis re-examined previously published TCR beta repertoires from roughly 720 donors and added high-resolution HLA genotyping to investigate patterns of TCR occurrence. The later analysis used no new phenotypic data to find candidate immune exposures, relying instead on TCR beta sequences and their occurrence across donors. An earlier analysis of approximately 580 of the donors used high-throughput TCR beta sequencing to judge whether each TCR beta V gene segment behaved as functional or pseudogenic. Donor age, sex, ethnicity and CMV serostatus were compiled together with the repertoire data. In a later genetic analysis, genome-wide SNP genotypes for about 55% of the 666 donors were used, and that subset was treated as a discovery cohort. All discovery cohort repertoires had been generated on a single sequencing platform. HLA typing included class I and class II loci at four-digit resolution. Typing coverage differed by locus: A, B, C, DRB1 and DQB1 were typed in roughly 620-640 donors, DQA1 in 522, DPA1 in 600 to 610, and DPB1 in roughly 450. Four or five DR-DQ haplotypes were handled as single units for association and clustering because linkage in the cohort was strong. On average, around 230,000 unique TCR beta nucleotide sequences were sequenced per donor among some 420 genotyped donors of the cohort, with roughly 18% of those sequences being non-productive.

The protocol used for the library was the immunoSEQ multiplex PCR assay. The multiplex PCR relied on a mix of 60 forward primers for TCR Vbeta segments and 13 reverse primers for TCR Jbeta segments. A multiplex PCR assay on genomic DNA amplified the CDR3 region of rearranged TCR beta genes. The Illumina HiSeq System was used to sequence the amplified TCR beta libraries as 87-base-pair reads. Per the source publication's procedure: Across the 600 to 700 repertoires, a later analysis counted some 81 million unique TCR beta chains, 9 million to 14 million of which were shared by at least two donors. To remove PCR and sequencing errors, raw reads were error-corrected and collapsed into unique sequences using a nearest-neighbor algorithm that merged closely related sequences. Alignment of CDR3 sequences to IMGT reference sequences was used to assign V, D and J gene segments. For a sequence to be retained, a match of at least six nucleotides to both a V gene segment and a J gene segment was required. A rearrangement counted as productive if the CDR3 had no stop codons and remained in frame with V and J, and every other rearrangement counted as non-productive. CDR3 was defined by IMGT convention, running from the second conserved V-encoded cysteine to the conserved J-encoded phenylalanine. The earlier analysis of about 610 of the donors excluded any sequence lacking an unambiguous match to a single V gene segment. An earlier analysis of 587 of the donors classified V segments as functional when productive rearrangements were above 56.7% and as segregating when the standard deviation between donors was above 5%. A statistical classification framework was built for diagnosing cytomegalovirus status from the catalog of TCR beta chain sequences. In a later analysis, TCR nucleotide sequences were compared against IMGT/GENE-DB human TR gene sequences so that V and J genes could be assigned. In a later analysis, CDR3 sequences and most-parsimonious VDJ recombination scenarios were assigned using the TCRdist pipeline. In a later analysis, each TCR beta chain was defined by its CDR3 amino acid sequence together with its V-gene family, and reads lacking a unique V-gene family were excluded. In a later analysis, around 600 highly shared, low-generation-probability nucleotide sequences were removed to address suspected cross-contamination and a sequencing artifact. In a later analysis, a clonal expansion index was calculated for each public chain from normalized within-repertoire ranks of inferred template counts. In a later analysis, generation probabilities were computed with a VDJ recombination model fitted to out-of-frame rearrangements, and the resulting probabilities were checked against IGoR. In a later analysis, TCR-TCR, TCR-HLA and TCR-CMV co-occurrence was scored with hypergeometric tests, and a repertoire-size bias correction was applied to TCR pairs. To estimate false discovery rates, a later analysis permuted the HLA or CMV assignments 20 times. In a later analysis, co-occurring TCRs were grouped with DBSCAN, and TCRdist sequence similarity was added when clustering was performed within HLA-allele-positive subsets. Co-occurrence clustering excluded repertoires with fewer than 30,000 or more than 120,000 public chains, plus five with anomalous nucleotide sharing. TCRdb carries this immuneACCESS record with in-frame sequences only. Its versions omit some clonotypes, under half of them owing to an unresolved V gene in the studies checked, with the rest unexplained. V, J and clone size are taken as reported in that table, and D and trimming were inferred from the DNA itself. For this sample the table gives approximately 98,000 clones, of which less than 85% were detected only once. Approximately 2% of the sample is held by the ten biggest clonotypes.

To note about this clone: Its antigen specificity is not known. No quality values exist for individual bases; no much larger clone is one base distant.

What the authors observed across the whole study: Roughly uniform sequencing depth across donors was assumed in presence/absence analyses, although this assumption may not hold. Only TCR beta chains were sequenced in this cohort, and the absence of alpha or paired-chain data limited detectable features. An earlier analysis of approximately 590 of the donors showed that most TCR beta V segments appeared in productive rearrangements either about 87% or about 30% of the time, which broadly matched IMGT annotations. In a later genetic analysis, fewer N-insertions in productive TCRs were reported among donors in an Asian-associated ancestry cluster than the roughly 640-donor mean. A later analysis associated 16,951 TCR beta sequences with specific HLA alleles at a false discovery rate of 0.05. Cytomegalovirus status was reported to be diagnosed by the classifier with high specificity and sensitivity in both the original and validation cohorts. Most CMV-associated TCR beta chains appeared to be HLA-restricted in a later analysis, and the HLA associations seemed to be driven largely by CMV exposure. In a later analysis, HLA-associated TCR beta chains were found to be more clonally expanded and to have lower generation probabilities than equally common non-associated chains. According to the authors, the approach could potentially be generalized to other disease states and immunological phenotypes. In a later genetic analysis, a missense DCLRE1C variant was associated with V-gene and J-gene trimming of TCR beta chains, and the association was replicated in an independent cohort. Because counts were too low, roughly 16 rarely observed V segments, including chromosome 9 orphons, were excluded from the earlier analysis of fewer than 650 of the donors. A later analysis reported that several top co-occurrence clusters appeared linked to parvovirus B19, influenza, CMV and Epstein-Barr virus. According to a later analysis, TCR association rates differed among HLA loci, with DRB1 alleles showing the most associated TCRs and HLA-C alleles showing the fewest. Because HLA typing was missing for some donors at each locus, association tests included only the typed subset. Immune exposure information for the cohort was limited to CMV serostatus. Most TCR sequences were observed very rarely across donors, whereas some public TCRs were present in many individuals. Correlated functional status among segregating V segments might reflect linkage disequilibrium, but an unknown experimental factor could not be ruled out. A further reported finding was that TCR beta sequences accurately predicted the HLA-A and HLA-B alleles for most subjects in the first cohort. In vitro tests confirmed that a few of the cytomegalovirus-associated TCR beta chains recognize cytomegalovirus antigens. When HLA alleles, especially DR and DQ, strongly co-occurred, TCR associations were difficult to assign to individual alleles. A cluster of highly shared sequence variants was judged likely to be a technical artifact of the sequencing pipeline. A total of around 150 TCR beta chains were listed by the study as associated with cytomegalovirus.

The cohort comprised some 680 healthy bone marrow donors. Cohort members were all nominally healthy when sampled, although unrecorded immune exposures were likely present. The donor was CMV seronegative and belonged to the group of 320 or so seronegative cohort members. Every donor gave a peripheral blood sample, and the peripheral blood mononuclear cells from that sample were used for TCR beta sequencing. The Qiagen DNeasy Blood Extraction Kit was used to extract genomic DNA from the blood cell samples. Sequencing was carried out using PBMCs. This TCR came from a male donor in good health and CMV-seronegative.

This receptor carries the CDR3 CASSEGAGWDEQYF. The sequence in DNA is TGTGCCAGCAGTGAAGGGGCGGGATGGGACGAGCAGTACTTC. The rearrangement joined TRBV2 to TRBJ2-7; TRBD2 is perhaps the D gene, given 6 matching bases. V gives up 1 base and J gives up 5 bases, and the segment between their germline ends measures 12 bases. For CDR1 and CDR2, the germline V gene lists SNHLY and FYNNEI. The CDR3 spans 14 residues, from the cysteine through the phenylalanine. Only the CDR3 part of the read is kept: 42 bases, read in frame from the first base.